The 8 T cell receptor beta chains in this list originate from one sample, sequenced in a study of blood T cell repertoires in COVID-19. Libraries were prepared by immunoSEQ multiplex PCR; TCRdb keeps only in-frame clonotypes and omits some of them. The repertoire holds more than 300,000 clones, with around 91% as singletons. The sequenced sample was peripheral blood. The receptors come from a woman in her 40s with COVID-19, enrolled during active disease.

A few counts support this clone. The chain employs TRBV5-1 and TRBJ1-1; D not resolved. Trimming took off 4 bases at V and 1 base at J, with 14 bases between the two ends. CDR3 length: 15 residues. The V gene's germline CDR1 is SGHRS and CDR2 YFSETQ. As DNA, the CDR3 is TGCGCCAGCAGCCAGAGGATAGGCGAGAACACTGAAGCTTTCTTT. Its translation: CASSQRIGENTEAFF.

This clone was counted once. The chain carries TRBV10-3 and TRBJ2-7, with 7 bases aligning to TRBD2. This CDR3 has 16 amino acids. The germline gives CDR1 ENHRY, CDR2 SYGVKD. V lost 4 bases to trimming and J lost 5 bases; unmatched junction nucleotides: 14. The CDR3 reads CAISGGGRERSHEQYF. In DNA, the CDR3 is TGTGCCATCAGTGGGGGGGGAAGGGAGAGGTCCCACGAGCAGTACTTC.

The rearrangement uses TRBV28 and TRBJ2-7; possible D gene TRBD2, 5 bases. CDR3 length equals 11 residues. The germline V gene encodes CDR1 MDHEN and CDR2 SYDVKM. The V and J ends lost 7 bases and 9 bases respectively, with 13 bases between them. This chain's CDR3 is CASTDTRAQYF. In nucleotides, the CDR3 is TGTGCCAGCACCGACACTAGAGCGCAGTACTTC.

This clone was observed once. The V gene is TRBV4-3, the J gene TRBJ2-3, with TRBD2 identical over 13 bases. V shed 0 bases, J shed 1 base, and the junction held 7 bases outside the gene matches. Germline V gives CDR1 LGHNA, CDR2 YSLEER. There are 19 residues in the CDR3. The CDR3 coding sequence is TGCGCCAGCAGCCAAGAAGGAATCGGGACTAGCGGGGGCACAGATACGCAGTATTTT. Translation: CASSQEGIGTSGGTDTQYF.

V and J are TRBV6-5 and TRBJ1-1, with unresolved D. V dropped 2 bases and J dropped 1 base, with 14 bases sitting between them. Germline assignment: CDR1 MNHEY and CDR2 SVGAGI. The CDR3 sequence is 16 residues long. CDR3 DNA: TGTGCCAGCAGTTACGGGCGTTCCATCGGGAACACTGAAGCTTTCTTT. Its translation is CASSYGRSIGNTEAFF.

The gene calls are TRBV4-2 and TRBJ1-2, with TRBD1 matching 8 bases. With V trimmed by 1 base and J by 1 base, 11 bases remained unmatched. This CDR3 region has 18 residues. Looked up from germline, CDR1 is LGHNA and CDR2 is YNFKEQ. CDR3 residues: CASSQVGEDRGFNYGYTF. The CDR3 DNA follows: TGTGCCAGCAGCCAAGTGGGGGAAGACAGGGGTTTTAACTATGGCTACACCTTC.

The gene calls are TRBV18 and TRBJ2-1; D remains ambiguous. V dropped 3 bases and J dropped 3 bases, with 15 bases sitting between them. The CDR3 covers 16 residues. Germline CDR1 reads KGHSH; CDR2 reads LQKENI. CDR3 loop: CASSPRHGVDYNEQFF. CDR3 nucleotides: TGTGCCAGCTCACCGCGGCATGGTGTCGACTACAATGAGCAGTTCTTC.

In DNA form, the CDR3 reads TGTGCCAGCAGCTTGGTCGAGTTGGCGGGAGCCTACGAGCAGTACTTC. This gives the protein CASSLVELAGAYEQYF. The rearrangement links TRBV5-6 to TRBJ2-7; 7 bases are shared with TRBD2. In germline, CDR1 is SGHDT, CDR2 YYEEEE. Trimming took 0 bases from V and 2 from J; bases not matched to a gene: 8. This CDR3 contains 16 residues. Full variable domain (remainder filled in from reference TRBV5-6 and TRBJ2-7): DAGVTQSPTHLIKTRGQQVTLRCSPKSGHDTVSWYQQALGQGPQFIFQYYEEEERQRGNFPDRFSGHQFPNYSSELNVNALLLGDSALYLCASSLVELAGAYEQYFGPGTRLTVT.